This T cell receptor beta chain was sequenced for a study of cytomegalovirus exposure and HLA in healthy donors (dated by TCRdb to the late 2010s). For the wider study: In an earlier analysis of under 600 of the donors, roughly 300 Gb of sequence data and 120 million or so unique TCR beta sequences from 150 million to 200 million T cells were reported. Of the roughly 400 genotyped donors, roughly 80% were placed in the genetic ancestry cluster associated with self-reported Caucasian donors. HLA typing covered class I and class II loci at four-digit resolution. A handful of DR-DQ haplotypes were handled as single units for association and clustering because linkage in the cohort was strong. The study aimed to test whether cataloging public T cell receptors could reveal signatures of past pathogen exposure. All discovery cohort repertoires had been generated on a single sequencing platform. Among around 400 genotyped donors of the cohort, an average of about 240,000 unique TCR beta nucleotide sequences were sequenced per donor, around 20% of them non-productive. A later analysis re-examined previously published TCR beta repertoires from more than 600 donors and added high-resolution HLA genotyping to investigate patterns of TCR occurrence. Typing coverage differed by locus: A, B, C, DRB1 and DQB1 were typed in roughly 629-640 donors, DQA1 in roughly 510, DPA1 in 606, and DPB1 in roughly 470. An earlier analysis of approximately 580 of the donors used high-throughput TCR beta sequencing to judge whether each TCR beta V gene segment behaved as functional or pseudogenic. In addition to the first cohort of roughly 670 subjects, a separate validation cohort of around 110 different subjects was used. The study used immunosequencing to profile the T cell repertoires of under 700 subjects and linked those repertoires to cytomegalovirus serostatus. Approximately 310 gigabases of sequencing data and around 90 million unique TCR sequences made up an early release that covered around 640 HLA-typed donors. In the later analysis, no new phenotypic data were used to find candidate immune exposures; instead, reliance was placed on TCR beta sequences and their occurrence across donors. Genome-wide SNP genotypes for about 65% of the roughly 670 donors were used in a later genetic analysis, which treated that subset as a discovery cohort. The study combined high-throughput TCR immunosequencing, statistical association of individual TCRs with disease status, and machine learning to predict cytomegalovirus infection status. Donor age, sex, ethnicity and CMV serostatus were compiled together with the repertoire data. Study-wide findings and limitations: A later analysis reported that several top co-occurrence clusters appeared linked to parvovirus B19, influenza, CMV and Epstein-Barr virus. Most CMV-associated TCR beta chains appeared to be HLA-restricted in a later analysis, and the HLA associations seemed to be driven largely by CMV exposure. A later genetic analysis reported fewer N-insertions in productive TCRs among donors in an Asian-associated ancestry cluster than the roughly 640-donor mean. Assigning TCR associations to individual alleles was difficult when HLA alleles, especially DR and DQ, strongly co-occurred. V-gene and J-gene trimming of TCR beta chains was associated with a missense DCLRE1C variant in a later genetic analysis, and the association was replicated in an independent cohort. Only TCR beta chains were sequenced in this cohort, and the absence of alpha or paired-chain data limited detectable features. Most TCR sequences were seen in very few donors, while some public TCRs were found in many individuals. Specific HLA alleles were associated with roughly 17,000 TCR beta sequences at a false discovery rate of 0.05 in a later analysis. In vitro tests confirmed that a few of the cytomegalovirus-associated TCR beta chains recognize cytomegalovirus antigens. The study gave a list of over 150 TCR beta chains associated with cytomegalovirus. A group of highly shared sequence variants was considered likely to be a technical artifact of the sequencing pipeline. A further reported finding was that TCR beta sequences accurately predicted the HLA-A and HLA-B alleles for most subjects in the first cohort. Compared with equally common non-associated chains, HLA-associated TCR beta chains in a later analysis were more clonally expanded and had lower generation probabilities. Because the 87-base-pair reads could not distinguish some IMGT-functional V segments, including TRBV6-2 and TRBV6-3, those segments were excluded. An earlier analysis of roughly 570 of the donors showed that most TCR beta V segments appeared in productive rearrangements either about 87% or about 30% of the time, which broadly matched IMGT annotations. Cytomegalovirus status was reported to be diagnosed by the classifier with high specificity and sensitivity in both the original and validation cohorts. It was suggested by the authors that the approach could potentially be generalized to other disease states and immunological phenotypes. Seventeen rarely observed V segments, including chromosome 9 orphons, were excluded from the earlier analysis of approximately 500 of the donors because counts were too low. A later analysis found that TCR association rates varied across HLA loci, with DRB1 alleles showing the most associated TCRs and HLA-C alleles the fewest. Immune exposure information for the cohort was limited to CMV serostatus. Presence/absence analyses assumed roughly uniform sequencing depth across donors, an assumption that may not hold. Linkage disequilibrium might explain the correlated functional status among segregating V segments, but an unknown experimental factor could not be excluded. Because HLA typing was unavailable for some donors at each locus, only the typed subset was used in association tests.

Turning to this clone: Its antigen has not been determined. No per-base quality is available; no much larger clone lies one base away.

V loses 2 bases, J loses 6 bases, and the germline ends lie 19 bases apart. Its CDR3 holds 16 amino acids, cysteine through phenylalanine. The CDR3 DNA has 48 bases and is translated from base 1. The germline V gene supplies CDR1 KGHSH and CDR2 LQKENI. The cohort consisted of more than 650 healthy bone marrow donors. All cohort members were sampled while nominally healthy, although unrecorded immune exposures were likely present. The donor tested CMV seropositive and was one of the 289 seropositive cohort members. A peripheral blood sample was provided by each donor, and peripheral blood mononuclear cells were used for TCR beta sequencing. Genomic DNA extraction from the blood cell samples was performed with the Qiagen DNeasy Blood Extraction Kit. The method behind the library was the immunoSEQ multiplex PCR assay. The multiplex PCR relied on a mix of 60 forward primers for TCR Vbeta segments and 13 reverse primers for TCR Jbeta segments. The CDR3 region of rearranged TCR beta genes was amplified from genomic DNA with a multiplex PCR assay. The amplified TCR beta libraries were sequenced on the Illumina HiSeq System as 87-base-pair reads. Per the source publication's procedure: Across the 670 or so repertoires, a later analysis counted tens of millions of unique TCR beta chains, 9.5 million to 12 million of which were shared by at least two donors. Raw reads were error-corrected and collapsed into unique sequences by a nearest-neighbor algorithm in which closely related sequences were merged to remove PCR and sequencing errors. Alignment of CDR3 sequences to IMGT reference sequences was used to assign V, D and J gene segments. For a sequence to be retained, a match of at least six nucleotides was required to both a V gene segment and a J gene segment. Rearrangements were called productive when the CDR3 lacked stop codons and stayed in frame with V and J; all others were non-productive. CDR3 was defined according to IMGT convention as the region running from the second conserved V-encoded cysteine to the conserved J-encoded phenylalanine. The earlier analysis of 450 to 750 of the donors excluded any sequence lacking an unambiguous match to a single V gene segment. An earlier analysis of around 600 of the donors classified V segments as functional when productive rearrangements were above 56.7% and as segregating when the standard deviation between donors was above 5%. To diagnose cytomegalovirus status from the catalog of TCR beta chain sequences, a statistical classification framework was built. In a later analysis, TCR nucleotide sequences were compared against IMGT/GENE-DB human TR gene sequences so that V and J genes could be assigned. A later analysis assigned CDR3 sequences and most-parsimonious VDJ recombination scenarios with the TCRdist pipeline. A later analysis defined each TCR beta chain by its CDR3 amino acid sequence plus V-gene family, and excluded reads lacking a unique V-gene family. As a way to deal with suspected cross-contamination and a sequencing artifact, a later analysis dropped hundreds of nucleotide sequences that were highly shared and had low generation probability. In a later analysis, a clonal expansion index was calculated for each public chain from normalized within-repertoire ranks of inferred template counts. A later analysis computed generation probabilities with a VDJ recombination model fitted to out-of-frame rearrangements, and checked the results against IGoR. Hypergeometric tests were used in a later analysis to score TCR-TCR, TCR-HLA and TCR-CMV co-occurrence, with a repertoire-size bias correction applied to the TCR pairs. False discovery rates were estimated in a later analysis by permuting HLA or CMV assignments 20 times. In a later analysis, co-occurring TCRs were grouped using DBSCAN, and TCRdist sequence similarity was added for clustering within HLA-allele-positive subsets. Repertoires with fewer than 30,000 or more than 120,000 public chains were left out of co-occurrence clustering, as were about 5 repertoires with anomalous nucleotide sharing. TCRdb took over this immuneACCESS table, retaining in-frame rearrangements with V and J assigned. Such tables are incomplete; in checked studies, under half of the missing clones stem from an unresolved V gene, and the remainder is unexplained. V, J and clone size derive from that table, while D and trimming were established from the DNA sequence. The sample records 110,000 or so clones, approximately 80% of which are singletons. The top ten constitute 5.4% of the sample.

Sequencing used PBMCs. The chain employs TRBV18 and TRBJ1-2, with a weak D call of TRBD1 (5 bases match). This TCR derives from a woman aged 25 to 39 in good health and CMV-seropositive. CDR3 sequence: CASSPSGYGTKHGYTF. The DNA sequence is as follows: TGTGCCAGCTCACCATCAGGGTATGGAACAAAACATGGCTACACCTTC.